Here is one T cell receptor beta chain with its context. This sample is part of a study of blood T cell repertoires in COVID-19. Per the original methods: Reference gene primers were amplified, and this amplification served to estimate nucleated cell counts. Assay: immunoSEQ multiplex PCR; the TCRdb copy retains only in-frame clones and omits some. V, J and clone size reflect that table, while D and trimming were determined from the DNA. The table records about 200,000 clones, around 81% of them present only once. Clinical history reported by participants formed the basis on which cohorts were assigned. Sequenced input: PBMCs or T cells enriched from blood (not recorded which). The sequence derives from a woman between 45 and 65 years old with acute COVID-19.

The CDR3: CASSSRGSAFF. CDR3 coding DNA: TGTGCCAGCAGTTCCCGGGGGTCAGCTTTCTTT. V is TRBV12-3 or TRBV12-4 and J is TRBJ1-1; D possibly corresponds to TRBD1 (5 bases). Trimming left V 4 bases short and J 10 bases short, with 10 bases between. The CDR3 is 11 amino acids.